This passage covers 3 T cell receptor beta chains from one sample sequenced in a study of identical twins. TCRdb processed the 5' RACE reads anew with MiXCR; each CDR3 protein has one entry. The table lists under 300,000 distinct CDR3 sequences, about 14% of them singletons. Sequencing input: memory (CD45RO+) T cells sorted from blood. These receptors were obtained from a woman younger than 35 in good health.

This clonotype turned up a few times. V gene TRBV6-1 combines with J gene TRBJ2-7, with TRBD2 matching 16 bases. The CDR3 is made up of 15 amino acids. The germline V gene encodes CDR1 MNHNS and CDR2 SASEGT. Losses at the gene ends were 8 bases for V and 12 bases for J; bases not matched to a gene: 13. The CDR3 sequence is CASASPVGLAGGVYF. The CDR3, as DNA: TGTGCCAGCGCGTCTCCGGTGGGACTAGCGGGAGGGGTGTACTTC.

The chain is built from TRBV7-8 and TRBJ1-5; D unclear. Germline values: CDR1 SGHVS, CDR2 FQNEAQ. The ends were cut back, 2 bases at V and 6 bases at J, with 14 bases in the middle. The CDR3 runs 15 residues. The CDR3 loop is CASSLYLGAVQPQHF. In DNA form, the CDR3 reads TGTGCCAGCAGCTTATATTTGGGAGCGGTTCAGCCCCAGCATTTT.

The V call is TRBV12-3 or TRBV12-4, the J call TRBJ2-2, with TRBD2 identical over 11 bases. This CDR3 spans 18 amino acids. V trimming: 3 bases; J trimming: 6 bases; junction bases outside the gene matches: 12. The DNA for the CDR3 is TGTGCCAGCAGTTTCGCTCTACTAGCGGGAGAGGTTGCCGGGGAGCTGTTTTTT. Amino acids: CASSFALLAGEVAGELFF.